The sequence of this TCR beta chain was determined in a study of CD8 T cells in ankylosing spondylitis. Study observations and caveats: A TCR beta motif of several highly homologous variants seemed to mark ankylosing spondylitis blood.

Per the germline V gene, CDR1 is MNHEY and CDR2 is SMNVEV (reference sequence). Deletions cut 3 bases from V and 1 base from J, with 19 bases between. CDR3 size: 17 residues. Regarding this clonotype: Antigen specificity is unknown.

In TCRdb, the 5' RACE reads were re-called with MiXCR into one record per CDR3 protein. This sample has roughly 440,000 distinct CDR3 sequences, with approximately 17% found just once. The sample consisted of blood, either unsorted or a sorted T cell fraction (not recorded which). This chain connects TRBV27 to TRBJ2-7, with TRBD1 as a possible D gene (6 bases). The clonotype originates from a male donor with ankylosing spondylitis. The CDR3 sequence: CASSFLGRGPSSYEQYF. The DNA of the CDR3 is TGTGCCAGCAGTTTCCTCGGCAGGGGTCCTTCTTCCTACGAGCAGTACTTC.